This T cell receptor beta chain originates from a study of human T cells and chemical hapten exposure. Study summary: Across the whole study, which lasted approximately 23 weeks, patients were given diphenylcyclopropenone on the scalp once a week.

Unique molecular identifiers were linked by the library to individual cDNA molecules. TCRdb passed the RACE reads through MiXCR, listing each CDR3 protein once. The repertoire holds a few hundred thousand distinct CDR3 sequences, over 7.5% seen once, with more than 0.95% in the top ten. CDR1 is KGHSH, CDR2 LQKENI, per germline. Deletions cut 3 bases from V and 3 bases from J, with 17 bases between. The CDR3 consists of 16 residues. Time point noted: pre-sensitization, week 0. Treatment meaning: therapeutic diphenylcyclopropenone sensitization with weekly scalp DPC. This specimen consisted of whole blood, obtained in connection with sensitization to the hapten diphenylcyclopropenone (DPC). The chain links TRBV18 to TRBJ1-2, with D unclear. This TCR came from a man aged 18 to 29 with alopecia areata. Some clones in this sample may be carry-over from other donors' samples. This CDR3 is CASSPLLGRRDYGYTF. The DNA of the CDR3 is TGTGCCAGCTCACCCTTGCTGGGAAGGAGGGACTATGGCTACACCTTC.